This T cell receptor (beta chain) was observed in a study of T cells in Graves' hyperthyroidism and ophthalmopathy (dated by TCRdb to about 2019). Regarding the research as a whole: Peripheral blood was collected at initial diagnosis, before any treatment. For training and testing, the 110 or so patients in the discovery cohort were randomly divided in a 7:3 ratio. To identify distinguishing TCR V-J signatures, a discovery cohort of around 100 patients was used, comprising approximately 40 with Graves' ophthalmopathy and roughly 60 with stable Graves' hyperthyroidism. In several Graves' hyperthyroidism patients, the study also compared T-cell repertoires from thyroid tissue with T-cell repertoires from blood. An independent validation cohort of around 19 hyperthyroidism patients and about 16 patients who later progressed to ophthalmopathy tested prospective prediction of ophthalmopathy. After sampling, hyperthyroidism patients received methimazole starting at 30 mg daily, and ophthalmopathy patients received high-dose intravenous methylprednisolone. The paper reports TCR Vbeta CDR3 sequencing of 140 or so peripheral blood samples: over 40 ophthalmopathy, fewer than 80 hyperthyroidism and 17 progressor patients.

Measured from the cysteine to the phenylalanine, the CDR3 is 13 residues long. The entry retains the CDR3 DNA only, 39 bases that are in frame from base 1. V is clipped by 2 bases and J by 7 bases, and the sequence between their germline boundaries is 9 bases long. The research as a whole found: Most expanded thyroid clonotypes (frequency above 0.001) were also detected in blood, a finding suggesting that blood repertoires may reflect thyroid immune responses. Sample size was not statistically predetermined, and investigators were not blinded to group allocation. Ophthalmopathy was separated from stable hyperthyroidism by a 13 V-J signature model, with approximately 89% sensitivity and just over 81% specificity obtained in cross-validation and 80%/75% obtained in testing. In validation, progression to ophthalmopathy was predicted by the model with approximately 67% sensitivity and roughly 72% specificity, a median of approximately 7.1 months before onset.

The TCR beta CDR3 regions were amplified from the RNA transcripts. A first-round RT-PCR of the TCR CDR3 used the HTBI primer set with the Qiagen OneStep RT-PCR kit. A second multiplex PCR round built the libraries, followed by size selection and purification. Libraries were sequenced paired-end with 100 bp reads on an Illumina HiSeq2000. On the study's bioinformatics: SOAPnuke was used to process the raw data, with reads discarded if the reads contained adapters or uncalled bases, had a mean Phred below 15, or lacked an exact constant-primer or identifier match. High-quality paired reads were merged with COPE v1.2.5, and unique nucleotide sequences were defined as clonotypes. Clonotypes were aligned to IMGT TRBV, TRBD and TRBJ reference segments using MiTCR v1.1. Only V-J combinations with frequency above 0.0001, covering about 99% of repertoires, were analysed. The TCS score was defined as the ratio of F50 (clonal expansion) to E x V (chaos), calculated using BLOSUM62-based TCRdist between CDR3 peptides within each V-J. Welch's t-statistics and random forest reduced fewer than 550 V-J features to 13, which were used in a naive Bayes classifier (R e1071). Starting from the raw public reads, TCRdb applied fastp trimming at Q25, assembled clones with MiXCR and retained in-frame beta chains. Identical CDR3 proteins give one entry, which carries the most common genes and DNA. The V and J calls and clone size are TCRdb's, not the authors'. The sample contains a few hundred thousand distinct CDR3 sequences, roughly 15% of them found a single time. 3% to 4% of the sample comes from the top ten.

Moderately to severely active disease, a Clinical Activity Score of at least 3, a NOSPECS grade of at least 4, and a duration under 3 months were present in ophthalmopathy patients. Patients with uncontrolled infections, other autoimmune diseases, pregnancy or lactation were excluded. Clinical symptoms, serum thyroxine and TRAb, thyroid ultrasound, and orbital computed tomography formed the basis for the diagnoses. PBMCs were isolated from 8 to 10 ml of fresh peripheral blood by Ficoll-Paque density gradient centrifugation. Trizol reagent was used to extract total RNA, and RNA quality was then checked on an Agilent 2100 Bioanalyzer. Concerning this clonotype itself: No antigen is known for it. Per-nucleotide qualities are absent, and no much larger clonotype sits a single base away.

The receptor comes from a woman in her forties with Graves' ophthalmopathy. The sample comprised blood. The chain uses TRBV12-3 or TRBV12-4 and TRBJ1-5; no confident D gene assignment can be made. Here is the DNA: TGTGCCAGCAGTTTAAAGGGATGGCAGCCCCAGCATTTT. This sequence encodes CASSLKGWQPQHF.